What follows is one T cell receptor beta chain and its context. V lost 1 base, J lost 0 bases, and 7 bases lay in between. This CDR3 spans 15 amino acids. The germline gives CDR1 MNHNS, CDR2 SASEGT. The data derive from a study of OX40 agonist ivuxolimab in advanced cancers. The method was immunoSEQ multiplex PCR; TCRdb's version includes in-frame clones alone and lacks a portion of them. The sample records 30,000 to 40,000 clones, 88% being singletons. This material consisted of CD4+ or CD8+ T cells sorted from blood, taken in a trial of the OX40 agonist ivuxolimab. The genes are TRBV6-1 and TRBJ1-5; D may be TRBD1 (6 bases). The receptor comes from an adult with an advanced solid tumor such as melanoma, head and neck, liver or kidney cancer. CDR3 bases: TGTGCCAGCAGTGAAGGGACAGTTAGCAATCAGCCCCAGCATTTT. This encodes CASSEGTVSNQPQHF.